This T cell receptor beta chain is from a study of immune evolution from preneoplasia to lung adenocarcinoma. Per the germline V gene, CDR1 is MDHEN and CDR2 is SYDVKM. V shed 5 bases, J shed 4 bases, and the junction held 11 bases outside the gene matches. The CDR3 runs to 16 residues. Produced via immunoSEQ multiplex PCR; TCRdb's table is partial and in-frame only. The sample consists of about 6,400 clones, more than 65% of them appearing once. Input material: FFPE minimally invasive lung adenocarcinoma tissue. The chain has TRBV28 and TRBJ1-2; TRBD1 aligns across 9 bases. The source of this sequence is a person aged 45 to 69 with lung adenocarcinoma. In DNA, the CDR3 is TGTGCCAGCAGTGCCCGGACAGGGGCCGCCCTCTATGGCTACACCTTC. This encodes CASSARTGAALYGYTF.